This entry is about one T cell receptor (beta chain). The sample is drawn from a study of shared clonotypes between healthy human individuals. Study background: The study used three CD4 naive, three CD4 memory, two CD8 naive and one CD8 memory plate per donor.

Here immunoSEQ multiplex PCR was the method, and the copy in TCRdb shows in-frame clones only, minus some. The repertoire holds 900,000 to 1,200,000 clones, with around three quarters as singletons. Losses at the gene ends were 0 bases for V and 7 bases for J; bases not matched to a gene: 8. The CDR3 covers 16 residues. The germline V gene has CDR1 LGHNA and CDR2 YSLEER. The clonotype comes from a man in his late teens or twenties in good health. Some clones in this sample may be carry-over from other donors' samples. Material: memory CD4+ T cells from PBMCs. The sample's subset: CD45RA-negative fraction. The chain is built from TRBV4-3 and TRBJ2-3, with 9 nucleotides matching TRBD1. This chain's CDR3 is CASSQDGTGIMNTQYF. CDR3 DNA sequence: TGCGCCAGCAGCCAAGACGGGACAGGGATCATGAATACGCAGTATTTT.